This TCR beta chain originates from a study of T-cell reconstitution after alpha-beta-depleted transplantation in children. Germline V gives CDR1 MNHEY, CDR2 SVGEGT. V shed 7 bases and J shed 7 bases, with 17 bases lying between them. The CDR3 sequence is 13 residues long. For TCRbeta, the library was prepared with unique molecular identifiers. TCRdb re-derived calls from the PCR reads in MiXCR, one entry per CDR3 protein. The sample carries hundreds of thousands of distinct CDR3 sequences, approximately 10% recorded once. This clonotype originated in a human donor who donated a stem cell graft to a child with acute myeloid leukemia. The starting material was PBMCs from the stem cell graft donor, obtained from the stem cell graft. The chain carries TRBV6-2 or TRBV6-3 and TRBJ2-7; maybe TRBD2 (6 bases). The CDR3 bases are TGTGCCAGCAATCCTGGAGGGGCTCGGGAGCAGTACTTC. It translates to CASNPGGAREQYF.